Listed below are T cell receptor beta chains from one sample, sequenced in a study of blood T cell repertoires in COVID-19. The assay was immunoSEQ multiplex PCR, and TCRdb's table has in-frame clones only and misses some. The sample carries 100,000 to 150,000 clones, approximately 88% recorded once. Sample: peripheral blood. The source is a man aged 45-65 years with acute or convalescent COVID-19. CDR3s leave out the opening cysteine and the closing phenylalanine or tryptophan. Each record gives: J gene, V gene, CDR3 protein.

J: TRBJ2-6
V: TRBV7-8
CDR3: ASSSYRFAGGLAGANVLT

J: TRBJ1-1
V: TRBV2
CDR3: ASKRGQGKNTEAF

J: TRBJ2-7
V: TRBV6-5
CDR3: ASSRRDSLYEQY

J: TRBJ1-2
V: TRBV5-8
CDR3: ASSYNPGYGYT

J: TRBJ2-4
V: TRBV2
CDR3: ASSPFSGRGVQY

J: TRBJ1-2
V: TRBV28
CDR3: ASSSHTGQDGYT

J: TRBJ2-2
V: TRBV3-1/TRBV3-2
CDR3: ASSQGLAENTGELF

J: TRBJ1-3
V: TRBV6-6
CDR3: ASSLQYSRGTSGNTIY

J: TRBJ1-2
V: TRBV5-6
CDR3: ASSLDALGDRYGYT

J: TRBJ2-7
V: TRBV28
CDR3: ASSLGGASYEQY

J: TRBJ2-7
V: TRBV4-2
CDR3: ASSQRNRGVQY

J: TRBJ1-1
V: TRBV28
CDR3: ASSRTGGKTPEAF

J: TRBJ2-1
V: TRBV20-1
CDR3: SASATGGPYNEQF

J: TRBJ1-3
V: TRBV5-3
CDR3: ARSEGSGNTIY

J: TRBJ2-1
V: TRBV18
CDR3: ASSPRRDRGVNEQF

J: TRBJ2-3
V: TRBV6-6
CDR3: ASSPPGQGASTQY

J: TRBJ2-5
V: TRBV6-5
CDR3: ASSYSGAPGTRTQY

J: TRBJ1-2
V: TRBV9
CDR3: ASSVGRGAENYGYT

J: TRBJ1-2
V: TRBV2
CDR3: ASTSGVNYGYT

J: TRBJ2-1
V: TRBV5-1
CDR3: ASSLSSGRSSYNEQF

J: TRBJ1-5
V: TRBV19
CDR3: ASTPLGQGDQPQH

J: TRBJ2-7
V: TRBV28
CDR3: ASSLKYTGTYEQY

J: TRBJ1-1
V: TRBV9
CDR3: ASSWSSSTEAF

J: TRBJ2-7
V: TRBV28
CDR3: ASSLGGSYEQY

J: TRBJ1-2
V: TRBV6-5
CDR3: ASKSGGGYT

J: TRBJ2-1
V: TRBV6-6
CDR3: ASSSPGVAGGLEQF

J: TRBJ2-3
V: TRBV5-4
CDR3: ASSLTSDTDTQY

J: TRBJ1-2
V: TRBV27
CDR3: ASSLGRDYGYT

J: TRBJ2-2
V: TRBV12-5
CDR3: ASGGMGQIRETGELF

J: TRBJ1-1
V: TRBV5-1
CDR3: ASSPLGQGEAF

J: TRBJ2-7
V: TRBV3-1/TRBV3-2
CDR3: ASSQDPGRVGREQY

J: TRBJ2-3
V: TRBV28
CDR3: ATCDSGGTDTQY

J: TRBJ2-7
V: TRBV7-9
CDR3: ASRRGLAPPHRWSSYEQY

J: TRBJ1-5
V: TRBV2
CDR3: ASSAQSGQPQH

J: TRBJ1-4
V: TRBV19
CDR3: ASIRAEGVGEKLF

J: TRBJ2-7
V: TRBV5-4
CDR3: ASSLVTSGNEQY

J: TRBJ1-1
V: TRBV7-8
CDR3: ASSSSTYTEAF

J: TRBJ1-2
V: TRBV2
CDR3: ASSEGQKNYGYT

J: TRBJ2-7
V: TRBV4-1
CDR3: ASSSQTSGSYEQY

J: TRBJ1-2
V: TRBV14
CDR3: ASSQVNRGYGYT

J: TRBJ2-5
V: TRBV7-2
CDR3: ASSRDIGQETQY

J: TRBJ1-2
V: TRBV7-9
CDR3: ASSLLAMAVERVGYT

J: TRBJ1-1
V: TRBV11-2
CDR3: ASRSRGNTEAF

J: TRBJ1-6
V: TRBV28
CDR3: ASSLQGANNSPLH

J: TRBJ1-1
V: TRBV28
CDR3: ASSSPVRMLVSEAF